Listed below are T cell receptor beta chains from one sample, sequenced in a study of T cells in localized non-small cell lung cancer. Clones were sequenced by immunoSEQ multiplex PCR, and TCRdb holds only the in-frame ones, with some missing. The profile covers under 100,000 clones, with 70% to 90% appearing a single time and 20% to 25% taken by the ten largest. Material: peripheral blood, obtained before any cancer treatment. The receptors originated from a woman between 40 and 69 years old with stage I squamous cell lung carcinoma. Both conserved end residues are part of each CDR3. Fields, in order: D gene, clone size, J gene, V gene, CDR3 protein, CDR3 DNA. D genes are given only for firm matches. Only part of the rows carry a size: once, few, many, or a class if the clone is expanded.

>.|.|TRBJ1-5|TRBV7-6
CASSPRGSNQPQHF
TGTGCCAGCAGCCCCAGAGGTAGCAATCAGCCCCAGCATTTT
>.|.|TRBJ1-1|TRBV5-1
CASSQQQGSNTEAFF
TGCGCCAGCAGCCAGCAACAGGGTAGCAACACTGAAGCTTTCTTT
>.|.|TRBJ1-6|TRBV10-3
CAISESMATSANNSPLHF
TGTGCCATCAGTGAGTCGATGGCGACGTCTGCTAATAATTCACCCCTCCACTTT
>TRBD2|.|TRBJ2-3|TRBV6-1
CASSESLAGVTQYF
TGTGCCAGCAGTGAAAGCCTAGCGGGGGTTACGCAGTATTTT
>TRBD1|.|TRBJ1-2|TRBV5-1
CASSMGQGSNGYTF
TGCGCCAGCAGCATGGGACAGGGGAGCAATGGCTACACCTTC
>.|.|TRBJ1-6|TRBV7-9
CASSLGISQSDNSPLHF
TGTGCCAGCAGCTTAGGTATCTCGCAGAGTGATAATTCACCCCTCCACTTT
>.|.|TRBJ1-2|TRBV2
CASSESGRLRGYTF
TGTGCCAGCAGTGAGTCAGGCAGATTACGGGGCTACACCTTC
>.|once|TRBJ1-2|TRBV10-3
CAISESSGRGYTF
TGTGCCATCAGTGAGTCATCGGGAAGGGGCTACACCTTC
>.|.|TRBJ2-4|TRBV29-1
CSVEGGLLGIQYF
TGCAGCGTTGAAGGGGGGCTCCTGGGCATTCAGTACTTC
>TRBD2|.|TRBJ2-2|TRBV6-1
CASSEDSGTGELFF
TGTGCCAGCAGTGAGGATAGCGGGACCGGGGAGCTGTTTTTT
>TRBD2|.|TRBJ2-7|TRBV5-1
CASSSSGTSGEQYF
TGCGCCAGCAGCTCGTCAGGGACTAGCGGGGAGCAGTACTTC
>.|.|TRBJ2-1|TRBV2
CASSGPVSDEQFF
TGTGCCAGCAGTGGACCCGTGAGCGATGAGCAGTTCTTC
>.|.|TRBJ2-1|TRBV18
CASSHPTGRNEQFF
TGTGCCAGCTCACACCCTACTGGCCGAAATGAGCAGTTCTTC
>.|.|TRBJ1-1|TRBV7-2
CASSLASLGEAFF
TGTGCCAGCAGCTTAGCGTCGCTAGGGGAAGCTTTCTTT
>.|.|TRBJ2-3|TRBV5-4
CASSPGAGADTQYF
TGTGCCAGCAGCCCGGGGGCGGGGGCAGATACGCAGTATTTT
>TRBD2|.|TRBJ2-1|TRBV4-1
CASRAGGLVDEQFF
TGCGCCAGCAGGGCGGGGGGCTTAGTCGATGAGCAGTTCTTC
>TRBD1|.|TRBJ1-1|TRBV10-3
CATSPGQGVTEAFF
TGTGCCACCTCACCGGGACAGGGGGTAACTGAAGCTTTCTTT
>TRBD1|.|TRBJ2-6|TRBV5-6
CASSYRGSGGANVLTF
TGTGCCAGCAGCTACAGGGGATCGGGTGGGGCCAACGTCCTGACTTTC
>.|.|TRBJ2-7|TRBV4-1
CASSQEWATYEQYF
TGCGCCAGCAGCCAAGAATGGGCTACCTACGAGCAGTACTTC
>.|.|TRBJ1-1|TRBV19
CASSYTTGGTEAFF
TGTGCCAGTAGTTACACTACGGGGGGCACTGAAGCTTTCTTT
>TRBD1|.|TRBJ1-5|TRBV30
CAWSGSGDRGSQPQHF
TGTGCCTGGAGTGGGTCGGGGGACAGGGGGAGTCAGCCCCAGCATTTT
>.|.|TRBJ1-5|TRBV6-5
CASSYQGGSQPQHF
TGTGCCAGCAGTTACCAGGGAGGAAGCCAGCCCCAGCATTTT
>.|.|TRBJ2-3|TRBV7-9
CASTGRGEGSTDTQYF
TGTGCCAGCACGGGAAGGGGGGAGGGAAGCACAGATACGCAGTATTTT
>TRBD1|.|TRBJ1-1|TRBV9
CASSLIPTGAEAFF
TGTGCCAGCAGCCTAATCCCGACAGGGGCTGAAGCTTTCTTT
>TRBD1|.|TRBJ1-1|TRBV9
CASSPQGASTEAFF
TGTGCCAGCAGCCCCCAGGGGGCTTCCACTGAAGCTTTCTTT
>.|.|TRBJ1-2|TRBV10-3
CAISDREGAGYTF
TGTGCCATCAGTGACAGGGAGGGTGCTGGCTACACCTTC
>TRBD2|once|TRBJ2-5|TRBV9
CASSGQIAGDETQYF
TGTGCCAGCAGCGGACAGATAGCGGGGGACGAGACCCAGTACTTC
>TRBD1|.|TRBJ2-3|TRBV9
CASSIIEGAGTDTQYF
TGTGCCAGCAGCATCATCGAGGGGGCCGGCACAGATACGCAGTATTTT
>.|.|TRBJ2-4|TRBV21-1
CASSSWPGGGLAKNIQYF
TGTGCCAGCAGCAGTTGGCCCGGGGGGGGTTTAGCCAAAAACATTCAGTACTTC
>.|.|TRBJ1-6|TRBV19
CASSIPLQGRRTPLHF
TGTGCCAGTAGTATACCCCTACAGGGACGAAGGACACCCCTCCACTTT
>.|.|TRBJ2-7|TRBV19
CASSMGPTSREQYF
TGTGCCAGTAGTATGGGCCCAACAAGTCGGGAGCAGTACTTC
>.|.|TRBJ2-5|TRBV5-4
CASSTPGSGETQYF
TGTGCCAGCAGCACGCCCGGGTCTGGGGAGACCCAGTACTTC
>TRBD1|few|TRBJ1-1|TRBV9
CASSVGTGLSEAFF
TGTGCCAGCAGCGTAGGGACAGGCCTTAGTGAAGCTTTCTTT
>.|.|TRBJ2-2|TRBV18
CASSPRGRGATGELFF
TGTGCCAGCTCACCACGAGGTAGGGGAGCCACCGGGGAGCTGTTTTTT
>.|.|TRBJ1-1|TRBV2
CATSLNTEAFF
TGTGCCACCTCACTGAACACTGAAGCTTTCTTT
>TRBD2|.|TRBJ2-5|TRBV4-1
CASSQSSGGLQETQYF
TGCGCCAGCAGCCAATCAAGCGGGGGCCTCCAAGAGACCCAGTACTTC
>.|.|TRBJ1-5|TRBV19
CASSIYYSNQPQHF
TGTGCCAGTAGTATATATTATAGCAATCAGCCCCAGCATTTT
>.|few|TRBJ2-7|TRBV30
CAWSAGSLGIYEQYF
TGTGCCTGGAGCGCTGGAAGTTTGGGGATCTACGAGCAGTACTTC
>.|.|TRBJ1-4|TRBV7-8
CASSLRGEKLFF
TGTGCCAGCAGCTTGCGTGGCGAAAAACTGTTTTTT
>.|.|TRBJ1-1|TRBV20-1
CSAAHHEAFF
TGCAGTGCCGCCCACCACGAAGCTTTCTTT
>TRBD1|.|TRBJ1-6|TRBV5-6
CASSPRQGFMDSPLHF
TGTGCCAGCAGCCCCAGACAGGGGTTCATGGATTCACCCCTCCACTTT
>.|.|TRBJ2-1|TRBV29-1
CSVTWGASNEQFF
TGCAGCGTAACGTGGGGGGCCTCCAATGAGCAGTTCTTC
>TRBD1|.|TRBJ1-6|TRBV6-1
CASSARGTGGDSPLHF
TGTGCCAGCAGTGCAAGAGGGACAGGTGGGGATTCACCCCTCCACTTT
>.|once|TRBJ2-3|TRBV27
CASSPQGIRADTQYF
TGTGCCAGCAGTCCTCAGGGGATCCGCGCAGATACGCAGTATTTT
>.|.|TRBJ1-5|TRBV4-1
CASSHRGGQEQPQHF
TGCGCCAGCAGCCACCGGGGGGGTCAGGAGCAGCCCCAGCATTTT
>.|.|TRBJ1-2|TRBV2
CASSEALRVSYGYTF
TGTGCCAGCAGTGAAGCGCTGAGGGTTTCCTATGGCTACACCTTC
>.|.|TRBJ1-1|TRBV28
CASSLIQGEAFF
TGTGCCAGCAGTTTAATTCAGGGGGAAGCTTTCTTT
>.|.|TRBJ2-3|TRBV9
CASSEVAGRTDTQYF
TGTGCCAGCAGCGAAGTCGCAGGGAGGACAGATACGCAGTATTTT
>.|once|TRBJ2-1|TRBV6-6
CASCRLTSTGNEQFF
TGTGCCAGCTGCCGCCTGACTAGTACCGGGAATGAGCAGTTCTTC
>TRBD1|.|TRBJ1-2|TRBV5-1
CASSLDLQGAGSNYGYTF
TGCGCCAGCAGCTTGGACTTACAGGGGGCCGGTAGCAACTATGGCTACACCTTC
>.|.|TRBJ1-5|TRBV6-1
CASGGGYYQPQHF
TGTGCCAGCGGAGGAGGGTATTATCAGCCCCAGCATTTT
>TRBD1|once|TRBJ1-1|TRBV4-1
CASSPHQTGVTEAFF
TGCGCCAGCAGCCCTCACCAGACAGGGGTAACTGAAGCTTTCTTT
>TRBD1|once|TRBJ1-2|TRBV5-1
CASSRDREFNYGYTF
TGCGCCAGCAGCCGGGACAGGGAATTTAACTATGGCTACACCTTC
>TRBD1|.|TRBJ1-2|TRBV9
CASSRSGTGGWDGYTF
TGTGCCAGCAGCAGATCCGGGACAGGGGGCTGGGATGGCTACACCTTC
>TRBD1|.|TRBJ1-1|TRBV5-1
CASSSRRPGTGGTEAFF
TGCGCCAGCAGCTCGAGAAGGCCCGGGACAGGGGGCACTGAAGCTTTCTTT
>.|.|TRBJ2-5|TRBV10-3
CAISPNEKETQYF
TGTGCCATCAGCCCCAATGAGAAAGAGACCCAGTACTTC
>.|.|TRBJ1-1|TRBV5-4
CASSFRGVGAFF
TGTGCCAGCAGCTTCAGGGGTGTGGGAGCTTTCTTT
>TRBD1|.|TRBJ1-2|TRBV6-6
CASRRGTGRYGYTF
TGTGCCAGCAGGCGCGGGACAGGGAGATATGGCTACACCTTC